These 27 T cell receptor beta chains were sequenced from one sample in a study of shared clonotypes between healthy human individuals. Data came from immunoSEQ multiplex PCR; TCRdb stores just in-frame clones and leaves some out. Among around 430,000 clones listed, about 76% were seen once. The sequencing input was PBMCs. These receptors came from a middle-aged woman in good health. Some clones in this sample may be carry-over from other donors' samples.

The V gene is TRBV15, the J gene TRBJ1-1, with 7 bases lining up with TRBD1. V shed 0 bases, J shed 6 bases, and the junction held 4 bases outside the gene matches. CDR1 is LNHNV, CDR2 YYDKDF, per germline (reference sequence). CDR3 length: 14 amino acids. CDR3: CATSRDKGAAEAFF. The CDR3 DNA reads TGTGCCACCAGCAGAGACAAGGGGGCCGCTGAAGCTTTCTTT.

CDR3 sequence (DNA): TGCGCCAGCAGCCCCGAGGATCCCTCCTACGAGCAGTACTTC. It translates to CASSPEDPSYEQYF. This chain joins TRBV5-1 and TRBJ2-7; D is unresolved. V lost 4 bases, J lost 0 bases, and 11 bases lay in between. Germline V gives CDR1 SGHRS, CDR2 YFSETQ. This CDR3 is 14 amino acids long.

The V and J genes are TRBV28 and TRBJ1-2; the match to TRBD1 covers 7 bases. The CDR3 spans 14 residues. Losses at the gene ends were 3 bases for V and 3 bases for J; bases not matched to a gene: 4. Germline V gene sequence: CDR1 MDHEN, CDR2 SYDVKM. CDR3 region: CASSLQGGDYGYTF. CDR3 bases: TGTGCCAGCAGTTTGCAGGGGGGCGACTATGGCTACACCTTC.

CDR3 in amino acids: CASSIPDRGGSGELFF. The CDR3 DNA follows: TGTGCCAGTAGTATCCCCGACAGGGGAGGGTCCGGGGAGCTGTTTTTT. This sequence joins TRBV19 and TRBJ2-2; possible D gene TRBD1, 8 bases. V was cut by 3 bases and J by 6 bases, with 17 bases left in between. CDR3 length: 16 amino acids. Per the germline V gene, CDR1 is LNHDA and CDR2 is SQIVND (reference sequence).

In its sample, this clone was seen a few times. The junction differs from germline at one of its ends, possibly a read error. The V and J genes are TRBV7-9 and TRBJ2-1, with 7 bases aligning to TRBD2. The V gene's germline CDR1 is SEHNR and CDR2 FQNEAQ (reference sequence). This CDR3 spans 12 amino acids. CDR3 nucleotide sequence: TGTGCCAGCAGCTTAAGTGGGAGGGCCATGGTCTTC. It specifies CASSLSGRAMVF. The full variable domain, completed using reference TRBV7-9 and TRBJ2-1, is DTGVSQNPRHKITKRGQNVTFRCDPISEHNRLYWYRQTLGQGPEFLTYFQNEAQLEKSRLLSDRFSAERPKGSFSTLEIQRTEQGDSAMYLCASSLSGRAMVFGPGTRLTVL.

This clone has just one count. The chain links TRBV5-1 to TRBJ2-5, with D possibly matching TRBD1 (5 bases). The end of the DNA is better explained by TRBJ2-7, so the J call may be wrong. The CDR3 consists of 14 residues. In germline, CDR1 is SGHRS, CDR2 YFSETQ. The CDR3 region is CASSYTGLPYEQYF. DNA for the CDR3: TGCGCCAGCAGTTACACAGGTCTTCCCTACGAGCAGTACTTC.

The chain uses TRBV11-2 and TRBJ2-3; no clear D. With 2 bases removed from V and 4 bases from J, the gap between germline ends came to 13 bases. Germline lookup yields CDR1 SGHAT and CDR2 FQNNGV. This CDR3 has 15 amino acids. CDR3 DNA: TGTGCCAGCAGCTTACTTGGCGGCACACCAGATACGCAGTATTTT. Its translation is CASSLLGGTPDTQYF.

This clone was observed a single time. For the CDR3, the DNA is TGTGCCAGCTCACCACGGTCGGACGGAACCTACGAGCAGTACTTC. Translating gives CASSPRSDGTYEQYF. The chain carries TRBV18 and TRBJ2-5; no clear D gene. The last part of the DNA fits TRBJ2-7 better; the J call may be wrong. From germline, CDR1 is KGHSH and CDR2 LQKENI. CDR3 length: 15 residues.

This chain joins TRBV5-4 and TRBJ2-1, with D hard to call. Deletions cut 9 bases from V and 0 bases from J, with 13 bases between. CDR1 and CDR2 from the germline V gene are SGHNT and YYREEE (reference sequence). The CDR3 length is 14 residues. Written as DNA, the CDR3 is TGTGCCATCCTAGACACGAGCTCCTACAATGAGCAGTTCTTC. It translates to CAILDTSSYNEQFF.

The chain couples TRBV7-2 to TRBJ1-3; a possible D gene is TRBD1 (5 bases). V lost 2 bases, J lost 4 bases, and 12 bases lay in between. The length of the CDR3 is 15 residues. Germline V gene data show CDR1 as SGHTA and CDR2 as FQGNSA. In DNA, the CDR3 is TGTGCCAGCAGCTTACTTCAGGGTTACGGAAACACCATATATTTT. This gives the protein CASSLLQGYGNTIYF.

The count of this clone is one. This chain joins TRBV6-1 and TRBJ1-6; possible D gene TRBD1, 5 bases. Per the germline V gene, CDR1 is MNHNS and CDR2 is SASEGT. The V end was cut by 5 bases, the J end by 7 bases, with 15 bases between. The CDR3 length is 15 residues. This chain's CDR3 is CASSRYGTENSPLHF. The CDR3 DNA sequence: TGTGCCAGCAGTAGATACGGGACTGAGAATTCACCCCTCCACTTT.

The rearrangement links TRBV7-6 to TRBJ2-5, with TRBD1 matching 11 bases. Germline V lookup: CDR1 SGHVS, CDR2 FNYEAQ. The length of the CDR3 is 15 residues. V shed 3 bases and J 2 bases; nucleotides not matched to a gene: 2. CDR3 residues: CASSLGQGVQETQYF. CDR3 DNA: TGTGCCAGCAGCTTGGGACAGGGGGTACAAGAGACCCAGTACTTC.

V gene TRBV11-2 combines with J gene TRBJ2-1; a weak D match, TRBD2 (6 bases). Between the trimmed V and J ends, which lost 6 bases and 1 base, there was a span of 13 bases. From germline, CDR1 is SGHAT and CDR2 FQNNGV. This CDR3 is built from 15 residues. CDR3: CASRRWGESYNEQFF. The CDR3 DNA sequence: TGTGCCAGCAGGAGATGGGGGGAGTCCTACAATGAGCAGTTCTTC. The complete variable domain, with remaining parts taken from reference TRBV11-2 and TRBJ2-1, reads EAGVAQSPRYKIIEKRQSVAFWCNPISGHATLYWYQQILGQGPKLLIQFQNNGVVDDSQLPKDRFSAERLKGVDSTLKIQPAKLEDSAVYLCASRRWGESYNEQFFGPGTRLTVL.

The genes are TRBV30 and TRBJ2-5, with D perhaps matching TRBD1 (6 bases). V dropped 3 bases and J dropped 8 bases, with 22 bases sitting between them. The CDR3 loop spans 15 amino acids. From germline, CDR1 is GTSNPN and CDR2 SVGIG (reference sequence). The CDR3 bases are TGTGCCTGGAGGACCTCGGGGACAAACCAAGTTACCCAGTACTTC. Protein: CAWRTSGTNQVTQYF. The full variable domain, its missing parts supplied by reference TRBV30 and TRBJ2-5, is SQTIHQWPATLVQPVGSPLSLECTVEGTSNPNLYWYRQAAGRGLQLLFYSVGIGQISSEVPQNLSASRPQDRQFILSSKKLLLSDSGFYLCAWRTSGTNQVTQYFGPGTRLLVL.

The genes are TRBV5-4 and TRBJ2-1; tentative D call: TRBD1 (5 bases). Trimming took 0 bases from V and 4 from J, leaving 11 bases between them. Germline V lookup: CDR1 SGHNT, CDR2 YYREEE (reference sequence). This CDR3 comprises 15 residues. The CDR3 sequence: CASSLDRPIYNEQFF. The CDR3 bases are TGTGCCAGCAGCTTGGACAGGCCGATTTACAATGAGCAGTTCTTC.

This clone was seen a handful of times. The V gene is TRBV5-1, the J gene TRBJ1-1; 9 bases match TRBD1. The CDR3 spans 19 residues. Losses at the gene ends were 0 bases for V and 4 bases for J; bases not matched to a gene: 16. Germline-derived CDR1 and CDR2 are SGHRS and YFSETQ. The CDR3 DNA reads as TGCGCCAGCAGCTTGGCACCGGGACAGGGTACGGTTGGCAGCACTGAAGCTTTCTTT. Amino acids: CASSLAPGQGTVGSTEAFF.

The chain employs TRBV30 and TRBJ2-3, with D perhaps assigned TRBD1 or TRBD2 (5 bases each). Germline-derived CDR1 and CDR2 are GTSNPN and SVGIG (reference sequence). The CDR3 has 14 residues. V lost 3 bases to trimming and J lost 2 bases, with 12 bases between them. CDR3 DNA: TGTGCCTGGAGCCTCTCCGGGACCACAGATACGCAGTATTTT. It translates to CAWSLSGTTDTQYF.

The chain recombines TRBV10-3 with TRBJ2-4; 13 nucleotides agree with TRBD2. The CDR3 is 20 amino acids. CDR1 is ENHRY, CDR2 SYGVKD, per germline. The V gene end was trimmed by 0 bases and the J gene end by 0 bases; junction bases not matched to a gene: 8. CDR3 in amino acids: CAISESEGLAGVGAKNIQYF. CDR3 sequence (DNA): TGTGCCATCAGTGAGTCGGAAGGACTAGCGGGAGTGGGAGCCAAAAACATTCAGTACTTC.

The chain's CDR3 is CASSSPSGADEQYF. In DNA form, the CDR3 reads TGTGCCAGCAGCTCCCCTAGCGGAGCAGACGAGCAGTACTTC. The chain carries TRBV5-5 and TRBJ2-7; 7 nucleotides agree with TRBD2. The CDR3 sequence is 14 residues long. V dropped 3 bases and J dropped 5; count of bases not matched to a gene: 8. Germline-derived CDR1 and CDR2 are SGHKS and YYEKEE (reference sequence).

This chain links TRBV6-1 with TRBJ2-7; no clear D. Deletions cut 4 bases from V and 2 bases from J, with 15 bases between. This CDR3 contains 15 residues. The germline CDR1 and CDR2 sequences are MNHNS and SASEGT. The CDR3 sequence is CASSVWSGETYEQYF. Here the CDR3 DNA reads TGTGCCAGCAGTGTATGGTCAGGAGAGACCTACGAGCAGTACTTC.

V and J are TRBV28 and TRBJ1-2; 10 bases map to TRBD1. After removal of 7 bases from V and 7 bases from J, the junction contained 12 bases not matched to a gene. CDR1 MDHEN and CDR2 SYDVKM come from the germline V gene. This CDR3 has 15 residues. The CDR3 DNA reads as TGTGCCAGCAAGGGTCTCCCCGGACAGGGGGGTGGCTACACCTTC. Translated, it gives CASKGLPGQGGGYTF.

This clone has a handful of counts. V usage is TRBV18 and J usage is TRBJ2-7; 11 nucleotides align to TRBD1. This CDR3 spans 16 amino acids. The germline V gene encodes CDR1 KGHSH and CDR2 LQKENI. V was pared by 2 bases and J by 0 bases, with 3 bases of the junction left unmatched. CDR3 loop: CASSPGQGASSYEQYF. The CDR3 bases are TGTGCCAGCTCACCAGGACAGGGGGCTAGCTCCTACGAGCAGTACTTC.

This sequence joins TRBV25-1 and TRBJ2-1; 14 bases fit TRBD2. The length of the CDR3 is 15 residues. The junction had 11 bases not matched to a gene; V was cut back by 4 bases and J by 15 bases. Germline CDR1 reads MGHDK; CDR2 reads SYGVNS. CDR3 in amino acids: CASSAGTSGSSDPFF. Written as DNA, the CDR3 is TGTGCCAGCAGTGCCGGGACTAGCGGGAGCTCCGACCCGTTCTTC.

A word on this clone: One end of the junction does not line up with germline, which may come from a read error. The J gene is TRBJ2-5, the V gene TRBV28; D may match TRBD1 or TRBD2 (5 bases each). Germline CDR1 and CDR2: MDHEN and SYDVKM. The CDR3 runs 11 residues. CDR3 nucleotide sequence: TGTGCCAGCAGTCCTCGGGACGTGGTGCACTTC. It yields the protein CASSPRDVVHF.

The chain recombines TRBV19 with TRBJ1-2; a weak D match, TRBD1 (5 bases). CDR3 length: 15 residues. Per germline, CDR1 LNHDA and CDR2 SQIVND (reference sequence). Trimming pared 4 bases from V and 2 bases from J, leaving 14 bases between. CDR3 region: CASSTPGGNNYGYTF. CDR3 nucleotide sequence: TGTGCCAGTAGTACTCCGGGGGGGAACAACTATGGCTACACCTTC.

The rearrangement uses TRBV2 and TRBJ2-5; D is perhaps TRBD2 (6 bases). CDR1 is SNHLY and CDR2 is FYNNEI in the germline V gene. The CDR3 sequence is 14 residues long. The ends were cut back, 5 bases at V and 2 bases at J, with 12 bases in the middle. The CDR3 protein is CASSQGLHQETQYF. CDR3 bases: TGTGCCAGCAGTCAGGGACTCCATCAAGAGACCCAGTACTTC.

The gene calls are TRBV28 and TRBJ2-7; unclear D gene. Between the trimmed V and J ends, which lost 6 bases and 3 bases, there was a span of 6 bases. Per the germline V gene, CDR1 is MDHEN and CDR2 is SYDVKM. The CDR3 contains 11 residues. Here the CDR3 DNA reads TGTGCCAGCAGGGACGGCTACGAGCAGTACTTC. Protein: CASRDGYEQYF. Combining the CDR3 with reference TRBV28 and TRBJ2-7 gives the whole variable domain DVKVTQSSRYLVKRTGEKVFLECVQDMDHENMFWYRQDPGLGLRLIYFSYDVKMKEKGDIPEGYSVSREKKERFSLILESASTNQTSMYLCASRDGYEQYFGPGTRLTVT.